This entry is about one T cell receptor beta chain. No antigen is known for it. Using immunoSEQ multiplex PCR, the repertoire was profiled, and TCRdb retains in-frame clones only, with some absent. The sample lists over a million clones, about 96% seen once, with roughly 1.1% in the top ten. This entry is derived from a study of shared clonotypes between healthy human individuals. Findings and caveats of the study: Among non-shared clonotypes, generation probabilities were lower than among those shared by all four donors. Naive subsets usually exceeded memory subsets in estimated richness. Clonotype sharing among donors likely depends on sequencing depth.

CD4+ cell separation produced CD45RA+ naive and CD45RA-negative memory subsets. The germline V and J ends were trimmed by 4 bases and 6 bases, with 15 bases remaining between them. The CDR3 runs to 15 residues. CDR1 and CDR2 from the germline V gene are MRHNA and SNTAGT. Sequenced input: naive CD4+ T cells sorted from blood. Stated subset: CD45RA+ positively selected. This receptor was obtained from a man younger than 45 in good health. The chain uses TRBV6-4 and TRBJ2-2, with a tentative D call TRBD1 (8 bases). The CDR3 loop is CASSGRTGRAGELFF. CDR3 DNA sequence: TGTGCCAGCAGTGGCCGGACAGGGAGGGCCGGGGAGCTGTTTTTT.